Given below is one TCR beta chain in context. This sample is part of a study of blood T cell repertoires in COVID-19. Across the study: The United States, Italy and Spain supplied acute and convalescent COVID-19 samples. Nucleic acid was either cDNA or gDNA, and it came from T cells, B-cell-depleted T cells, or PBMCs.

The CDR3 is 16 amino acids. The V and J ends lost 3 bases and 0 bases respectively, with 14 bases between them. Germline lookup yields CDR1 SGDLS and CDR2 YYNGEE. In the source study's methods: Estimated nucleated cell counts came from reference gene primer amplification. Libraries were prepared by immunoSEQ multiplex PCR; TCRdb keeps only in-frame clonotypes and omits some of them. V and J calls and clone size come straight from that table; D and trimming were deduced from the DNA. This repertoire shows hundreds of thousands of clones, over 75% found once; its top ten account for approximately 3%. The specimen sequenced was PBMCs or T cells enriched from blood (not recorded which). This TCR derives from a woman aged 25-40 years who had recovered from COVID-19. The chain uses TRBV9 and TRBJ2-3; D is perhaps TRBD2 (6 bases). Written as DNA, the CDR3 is TGTGCCAGCAGCGCCCGGGGGAGCGGTAGCACAGATACGCAGTATTTT. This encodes CASSARGSGSTDTQYF.